A selection of T cell receptor beta chains follows, all from one sample in a study of blood T cell repertoires in COVID-19. Profiling relied on immunoSEQ multiplex PCR, and the TCRdb table lists in-frame clones only, not all of them. The sample shows about 220,000 clones, about 88% of them seen only once. The sequenced sample was peripheral blood. Source of these receptors: a man in his forties or fifties with acute or convalescent COVID-19. Both conserved end residues are part of each CDR3. Fields, in order: clone size, V gene, D gene, J gene, CDR3 protein, CDR3 DNA. D genes are given only for firm matches. Rows give clone size only sometimes, using once, few, many, or a class for an expanded clone.

>few|TRBV5-1|TRBD2|TRBJ2-3
CASSSLGGDTDTQYF
TGCGCCAGCAGCTCCCTGGGGGGGGACACAGATACGCAGTATTTT
>.|TRBV28|TRBD1|TRBJ2-7
CASSSPGQGFREQYF
TGTGCCAGCAGTTCACCGGGACAGGGTTTTAGGGAGCAGTACTTC
>.|TRBV9|.|TRBJ1-1
CASSVGSGWNTEAFF
TGTGCCAGCAGCGTAGGATCAGGGTGGAACACTGAAGCTTTCTTT
>.|TRBV4-1|TRBD2|TRBJ2-2
CASSLRLASTGELFF
TGCGCCAGCAGCCTCCGACTAGCGAGCACCGGGGAGCTGTTTTTT
>.|TRBV4-2|.|TRBJ2-1
CASSLSGSSYNEQFF
TGTGCCAGCAGCCTTAGCGGAAGCTCCTACAATGAGCAGTTCTTC
>.|TRBV4-3|.|TRBJ2-7
CASSQDYMVYEQYF
TGCGCCAGCAGCCAAGATTACATGGTTTACGAGCAGTACTTC
>.|TRBV5-1|.|TRBJ1-2
CASSLASIEGVDGYTF
TGCGCCAGCAGCTTGGCCTCAATAGAGGGGGTGGATGGCTACACCTTC
>.|TRBV30|.|TRBJ1-2
CAWSVQRTATYGYTF
TGTGCCTGGAGTGTACAGAGGACAGCGACTTATGGCTACACCTTC
>.|TRBV4-1|.|TRBJ2-1
CASSQVRGRGYNEQFF
TGCGCCAGCAGCCAAGTCCGGGGTCGGGGTTACAATGAGCAGTTCTTC
>many|TRBV27|TRBD1|TRBJ1-5
CASSYRGSGNQPQHF
TGTGCCAGCAGTTACAGGGGTTCGGGCAATCAGCCCCAGCATTTT
>.|TRBV4-3|.|TRBJ2-2
CASSQDPTGHTGELFF
TGCGCCAGCAGCCAAGATCCGACAGGTCACACCGGGGAGCTGTTTTTT
>.|TRBV6-2/TRBV6-3|TRBD2|TRBJ2-5
CASSYTLAGGLQETQYF
TGTGCCAGCAGTTACACACTAGCGGGGGGGCTCCAAGAGACCCAGTACTTC
>.|TRBV30|.|TRBJ2-6
CAWSVSGANVLTF
TGTGCCTGGAGTGTGAGTGGGGCCAACGTCCTGACTTTC
>.|TRBV18|.|TRBJ1-2
CASSPQGLDGYTF
TGTGCCAGCTCACCACAGGGGCTGGATGGCTACACCTTC
>.|TRBV16|.|TRBJ1-5
CASSPFSGENQPQHF
TGTGCCAGCAGCCCCTTTTCAGGGGAGAATCAGCCCCAGCATTTT
>once|TRBV19|.|TRBJ2-1
CASTYTGGYYNEQFF
TGTGCCAGTACTTATACGGGGGGCTATTACAATGAGCAGTTCTTC
>.|TRBV6-4|TRBD2|TRBJ2-7
CASSPTGTSEASYEQYF
TGTGCCAGCAGTCCGACCGGGACTAGCGAGGCGAGTTACGAGCAGTACTTC
>few|TRBV7-3|TRBD2|TRBJ2-7
CASSPGLASSYEQYF
TGTGCCAGCAGCCCGGGACTAGCGAGCTCCTACGAGCAGTACTTC
>.|TRBV28|.|TRBJ2-3
CASSLVIAVTDTQYF
TGTGCCAGCAGTTTAGTAATAGCGGTCACAGATACGCAGTATTTT
>.|TRBV13|TRBD1|TRBJ2-3
CASSAGAGTVDSSTDTQYF
TGTGCCAGCAGCGCAGGGGCCGGGACAGTTGATTCTAGCACAGATACGCAGTATTTT
>.|TRBV3-1/TRBV3-2|.|TRBJ1-2
CASSQEVGGGYTF
TGTGCCAGCAGCCAAGAAGTAGGGGGTGGCTACACCTTC
>.|TRBV28|TRBD1|TRBJ2-7
CASSWTGAPYEQYF
TGTGCCAGCAGTTGGACAGGGGCCCCCTACGAGCAGTACTTC
>.|TRBV20-1|.|TRBJ1-5
CSASNVQGNQPQHF
TGCAGTGCTAGTAATGTGCAGGGGAATCAGCCCCAGCATTTT
>.|TRBV6-2/TRBV6-3|TRBD1|TRBJ1-2
CASSTLRQGYGYTF
TGTGCCAGCAGCACCTTACGACAGGGTTATGGCTACACCTTC
>.|TRBV5-4|TRBD1|TRBJ1-6
CASSSGGPSYNSPLHF
TGTGCCAGCAGCTCAGGGGGGCCCTCCTATAATTCACCCCTCCACTTT
>few|TRBV5-1|TRBD1|TRBJ2-2
CASSVQGAGELFF
TGCGCCAGCAGCGTACAGGGGGCCGGGGAGCTGTTTTTT
>.|TRBV30|TRBD1|TRBJ2-6
CAWSVLGTGAPGANVLTF
TGTGCCTGGAGTGTACTGGGGACAGGGGCGCCAGGGGCCAACGTCCTGACTTTC
>.|TRBV21-1|.|TRBJ2-2
CASSIRDRGLGTGELFF
TGTGCCAGCAGCATCCGGGACAGGGGGCTGGGCACCGGGGAGCTGTTTTTT
>.|TRBV7-6|.|TRBJ2-7
CASSLGLLGSYEQYF
TGTGCCAGCAGCTTAGGGTTACTAGGATCCTACGAGCAGTACTTC
>.|TRBV7-7|.|TRBJ1-1
CASSPEAFF
TGTGCCAGCAGCCCCGAGGCCTTCTTT
>.|TRBV29-1|.|TRBJ2-7
CSVEWLGEQYF
TGCAGCGTTGAATGGCTAGGCGAGCAGTACTTC
>.|TRBV5-1|.|TRBJ1-2
CASSLVNSNYGYTF
TGCGCCAGCAGCTTGGTAAACTCTAACTATGGCTACACCTTC
>few|TRBV7-2|TRBD1|TRBJ1-1
CASSLVRGDTEAFF
TGTGCCAGCAGCTTAGTCAGGGGGGACACTGAAGCTTTCTTT
>.|TRBV7-9|.|TRBJ2-5
CASSPPRGFQETQYF
TGTGCCAGCAGCCCCCCCCGGGGGTTTCAAGAGACCCAGTACTTC
>.|TRBV19|.|TRBJ1-1
CATTSRGTEAFF
TGTGCCACCACTAGCCGGGGGACTGAAGCTTTCTTT
>.|TRBV27|.|TRBJ1-2
CASSLYPGPPSGYTF
TGTGCCAGCAGTTTATATCCAGGGCCTCCAAGCGGCTACACCTTC
>.|TRBV27|TRBD1|TRBJ2-7
CASHRTGLPYEQYF
TGTGCCAGCCACAGGACAGGGCTTCCCTACGAGCAGTACTTC
>.|TRBV6-5|TRBD1|TRBJ2-7
CASSYDAGGSTYEQYF
TGTGCCAGCAGTTACGACGCAGGGGGCTCGACCTACGAGCAGTACTTC
>.|TRBV7-8|TRBD1|TRBJ1-6
CASSATGAIYSPLHF
TGTGCCAGCAGCGCCACAGGGGCAATTTACTCACCCCTCCACTTT
>.|TRBV18|TRBD1|TRBJ2-1
CASSPLGPGTGPPPLLDNEQFF
TGTGCCAGCTCACCATTGGGACCCGGGACAGGTCCCCCTCCACTCCTGGACAATGAGCAGTTCTTC
>.|TRBV9|TRBD2|TRBJ2-7
CASSGLAGNTYEQYF
TGTGCCAGCAGTGGACTAGCGGGAAATACCTACGAGCAGTACTTC
>few|TRBV30|.|TRBJ2-1
CAWSGDTSSYNEQFF
TGTGCCTGGAGTGGGGACACTAGCTCCTACAATGAGCAGTTCTTC
>few|TRBV29-1|TRBD1|TRBJ1-1
CSAPGQGSGTEAFF
TGCAGCGCACCGGGACAGGGTTCGGGGACTGAAGCTTTCTTT
>few|TRBV27|.|TRBJ2-1
CASSLSLSSYNEQFF
TGTGCCAGCAGTTTATCGCTGAGTTCCTACAATGAGCAGTTCTTC
>.|TRBV24-1|TRBD2|TRBJ2-1
CANGRASTSGNYNEQFF
TGTGCCAACGGGAGGGCGTCGACTAGCGGGAACTACAATGAGCAGTTCTTC
>.|TRBV4-1|TRBD2|TRBJ2-7
CASSQLIPLGTSNYEQYF
TGCGCCAGCAGCCAGCTCATTCCCCTGGGGACTAGTAACTACGAGCAGTACTTC
>.|TRBV6-2/TRBV6-3|TRBD1|TRBJ1-2
CASSSGQGAVVLRGYTF
TGTGCCAGCAGCTCGGGACAGGGAGCAGTGGTTCTTCGTGGCTACACCTTC
>.|TRBV5-1|TRBD2|TRBJ2-3
CASSFPGLAGSTDTQYF
TGCGCCAGCAGCTTCCCGGGACTAGCGGGGAGCACAGATACGCAGTATTTT
>.|TRBV7-9|TRBD1|TRBJ2-1
CASRPTGGFNEQFF
TGTGCCAGCAGACCCACAGGGGGCTTCAATGAGCAGTTCTTC
>.|TRBV7-6|.|TRBJ2-5
CASSLEGGTQRETQYF
TGTGCCAGCAGCTTAGAAGGGGGAACGCAGCGGGAGACCCAGTACTTC